This passage covers 24 T cell receptor beta chains from one sample sequenced in a study of cytotoxic CD8 clonotypes in ibrutinib-treated CLL. Some clones are missing from TCRdb's copy, which holds only in-frame ones; the method was immunoSEQ multiplex PCR. The profile shows about 310,000 clones, 80% of them singletons. The input for sequencing was PBMCs, taken before ibrutinib treatment. Receptor source: a human donor with chronic lymphocytic leukemia.

J is TRBJ1-5 and V is TRBV18, with a tentative D call TRBD1 (5 bases). Germline assignment: CDR1 KGHSH and CDR2 LQKENI. The CDR3 sequence is 15 residues long. V was trimmed by 1 base and J by 5 bases, leaving 12 bases between them. The CDR3 nucleotides are TGTGCCAGCTCACCACGCGGGGGAAAGGATCAGCCCCAGCATTTT. Its translation: CASSPRGGKDQPQHF.

V is TRBV2 and J is TRBJ2-1, with D perhaps TRBD2 (6 bases). The CDR3 has 16 amino acids. Trimming shortened V by 0 bases and J by 5 bases, and 14 bases separated the two germline ends. Germline lookup yields CDR1 SNHLY and CDR2 FYNNEI. CDR3 amino acids: CASSEASGVPDNEQFF. CDR3 DNA sequence: TGTGCCAGCAGTGAAGCGTCGGGGGTTCCAGACAATGAGCAGTTCTTC.

This clone occurred a few times. The chain joins TRBV30 to TRBJ1-2; tentative D call: TRBD1 (5 bases). This CDR3 region has 14 residues. The germline gives CDR1 GTSNPN, CDR2 SVGIG (reference sequence). V dropped 5 bases and J dropped 4 bases, with 17 bases sitting between them. The CDR3 sequence: CAWARDLEVYGYTF. In DNA form, the CDR3 reads TGTGCCTGGGCCCGGGACCTGGAAGTCTATGGCTACACCTTC.

The J gene is TRBJ2-1, the V gene TRBV5-1; 13 bases fit TRBD2. Germline V gives CDR1 SGHRS, CDR2 YFSETQ. This CDR3 has 16 residues. J lost 5 bases, V lost 4 bases, and 6 bases had no gene match. The CDR3 sequence: CASSPTSGRANNEQFF. CDR3 DNA sequence: TGCGCCAGCAGCCCTACTAGCGGGAGGGCTAACAATGAGCAGTTCTTC.

This clone was observed at least ten times. The chain joins TRBV28 to TRBJ1-1; D gene ambiguous. CDR1 is MDHEN, CDR2 SYDVKM, per germline. The CDR3 loop spans 15 amino acids. Trimming took off 0 bases at V and 1 base at J, with 9 bases between the two ends. CDR3 residues: CASSLWSARNTEAFF. In DNA form, the CDR3 reads TGTGCCAGCAGTTTATGGAGTGCGAGGAACACTGAAGCTTTCTTT.

This chain joins TRBV20-1 and TRBJ2-1; D unresolved. The CDR3 extends over 9 amino acids. Per the germline V gene, CDR1 is DFQATT and CDR2 is SNEGSKA (reference sequence). Deletions cut 7 bases from V and 8 bases from J, with 6 bases between. The DNA for the CDR3 is TGCAGTGTAGGCGATGAGCAGTTCTTC. Encoded protein: CSVGDEQFF.

The chain carries TRBV4-1 and TRBJ2-1, with 8 bases matching TRBD2. The germline V gene has CDR1 MGHRA and CDR2 YSYEKL. The CDR3 consists of 16 residues. V lost 3 bases to trimming and J lost 4 bases; unmatched junction nucleotides: 8. The CDR3 region has the DNA TGCGCCAGCAGCCAGCGCCTAGCGGGTCCATACAATGAGCAGTTCTTC. This encodes CASSQRLAGPYNEQFF.

This chain uses TRBV21-1 with TRBJ2-6; the DNA was not compared with TRBD2, the D call given in the table. TRBV21-1 is a listed pseudogene. The CDR3 consists of 15 residues. CDR3 loop: CASSSRLAGANVLTF. The DNA for the CDR3 is TGTGCCAGCAGCTCCAGACTAGCTGGGGCCAACGTCCTGACTTTC.

In DNA, the CDR3 is TGCGCCAGCAGCCAGGCCGGGACAGGGGGTCACTATGGCTACACCTTC. Amino acid sequence: CASSQAGTGGHYGYTF. V usage is TRBV5-1 and J usage is TRBJ1-2, with 11 nucleotides matching TRBD1. This CDR3 region has 16 residues. Looked up from germline, CDR1 is SGHRS and CDR2 is YFSETQ. V trimming: 4 bases; J trimming: 3 bases; junction bases outside the gene matches: 8.

The V call is TRBV6-5, the J call TRBJ1-1, with TRBD1 matching 8 bases. Germline V gene lookup returns CDR1 MNHEY and CDR2 SVGAGI. After removal of 5 bases from V and 7 bases from J, the junction contained 9 bases not matched to a gene. CDR3 size: 14 residues. The CDR3 protein is CASSMGRGQGEAFF. CDR3 coding DNA: TGTGCCAGCAGTATGGGCAGGGGGCAAGGTGAAGCTTTCTTT.

J is TRBJ2-7 and V is TRBV11-3, with D perhaps TRBD1 (5 bases). Per the germline V gene, CDR1 is SGHNT and CDR2 is YENEEA. The CDR3 spans 14 residues. V was pared by 3 bases and J by 5 bases, with 14 bases between. The CDR3 DNA is TGTGCCAGCAGCTTCGGTGACAGAGTCCACGAGCAGTACTTC. Translation: CASSFGDRVHEQYF.

The sample holds a few counts of this clone. This chain links TRBV19 with TRBJ1-2; D call uncertain. The CDR3 spans 13 residues. Trimming took 5 bases from V and 4 from J, leaving 11 bases between them. Germline-derived CDR1 and CDR2 are LNHDA and SQIVND (reference sequence). CDR3 protein: CASSLGIPYGYTF. For the CDR3, the DNA is TGTGCCAGTAGTTTGGGGATTCCCTATGGCTACACCTTC.

A single count supports this clone. The chain couples TRBV4-3 to TRBJ2-7; D not certain. The length of the CDR3 is 16 residues. The ends were cut back, 0 bases at V and 1 base at J, with 13 bases in the middle. Germline-derived CDR1 and CDR2 are LGHNA and YSLEER. CDR3 sequence: CASSQDWPASSYEQYF. DNA of the CDR3: TGCGCCAGCAGCCAAGATTGGCCTGCATCTTCCTACGAGCAGTACTTC.

This sequence joins TRBV7-6 and TRBJ2-3; no reliable D call. CDR3 length: 14 residues. V lost 2 bases and J lost 0, with 6 bases in between. Germline V CDR1 and CDR2: SGHVS, FNYEAQ. CDR3 sequence (DNA): TGTGCCAGCAGCTTAACCAGTAGCACAGATACGCAGTATTTT. It is translated as CASSLTSSTDTQYF.

This rearrangement joins TRBV5-1 to TRBJ2-7; no definite D call. CDR1 is SGHRS, CDR2 YFSETQ, per germline. The length of the CDR3 is 14 residues. With 0 bases removed from V and 3 bases from J, the gap between germline ends came to 10 bases. CDR3 DNA: TGCGCCAGCAGCTTGGCCTCGGGCCTCTACGAGCAGTACTTC. It is translated as CASSLASGLYEQYF.

The chain has TRBV30 and TRBJ1-1; unclear D gene. CDR3 length: 12 residues. The V gene lost 2 bases and the J gene lost 6 bases, with 10 bases spanning the gap. Germline V CDR1 and CDR2: GTSNPN, SVGIG (reference sequence). The CDR3 nucleotides read TGTGCCTGGAGTAGGGCAGCCGCTGAAGCTTTCTTT. Translated, it gives CAWSRAAAEAFF.

In regard to this clone: Other nucleotide sequences from this sample produce the same CDR3. The J gene is TRBJ1-1, the V gene TRBV2, with D maybe TRBD1 (5 bases). Germline V gene data show CDR1 as SNHLY and CDR2 as FYNNEI. The CDR3 has 13 residues. The ends were cut back, 8 bases at V and 1 base at J, with 11 bases in the middle. For the CDR3, the DNA is TGTGCCAGCTCAGACAGAGGGAACACTGAAGCTTTCTTT. This sequence encodes CASSDRGNTEAFF.

The chain has TRBV30 and TRBJ2-5; 12 positions match TRBD2. The CDR3 length is 12 residues. J was trimmed by 5 bases and V by 7 bases; bases with no gene match: 2. Germline loops: CDR1 GTSNPN, CDR2 SVGIG (reference sequence). The CDR3 coding sequence is TGTGCCTCCGGGACTAGCGGGGAGACCCAGTACTTC. As protein: CASGTSGETQYF.

This chain uses TRBV7-9 with TRBJ2-1; D not resolved. Deletions cut 9 bases from V and 8 bases from J, with 8 bases between. Germline values: CDR1 SEHNR, CDR2 FQNEAQ (reference sequence). CDR3 size: 10 residues. The CDR3 DNA reads TGTGCCAGTGTGGCCGATGAGCAGTTCTTC. Its protein product is CASVADEQFF.

This chain uses TRBV27 with TRBJ2-1; D tentatively reads TRBD1 or TRBD2 (6 bases each). Trimming removed 6 bases from V and 9 bases from J, with 12 bases in between. The germline V gene encodes CDR1 MNHEY and CDR2 SMNVEV (reference sequence). This CDR3 has 12 residues. CDR3 loop: CASRLGGSEQFF. The CDR3 DNA reads as TGTGCCAGCAGACTAGGGGGGTCTGAGCAGTTCTTC.

This clone was observed once. The chain combines TRBV30 with TRBJ2-1, with 7 bases lining up with TRBD1. Per the germline V gene, CDR1 is GTSNPN and CDR2 is SVGIG (reference sequence). This CDR3 contains 15 residues. V gave up 3 bases and J gave up 0 bases; unmatched junction bases: 5. This chain's CDR3 is CAWRPGQSSYNEQFF. CDR3 nucleotides: TGTGCCTGGAGACCGGGACAGAGCTCCTACAATGAGCAGTTCTTC.

This clone was recorded a few times. The gene calls are TRBV18 and TRBJ1-1, with D possibly TRBD1 on 5 matching bases. The CDR3 is made up of 13 amino acids. The germline gives CDR1 KGHSH, CDR2 LQKENI. V was trimmed by 7 bases and J by 1 base, leaving 10 bases between them. CDR3 loop: CASFSGRNTEAFF. The CDR3 coding sequence is TGTGCCAGCTTCTCAGGGAGGAACACTGAAGCTTTCTTT.

The chain links TRBV28 to TRBJ2-6; D possibly corresponds to TRBD1 (5 bases). The CDR3 covers 15 residues. Germline values: CDR1 MDHEN, CDR2 SYDVKM. The V end was cut by 6 bases, the J end by 1 base, with 10 bases between. In nucleotides, the CDR3 is TGTGCCAGCAGGTACTCAGGGTCTGGGGCCAACGTCCTGACTTTC. It codes for CASRYSGSGANVLTF.

V gene TRBV29-1 combines with J gene TRBJ2-7; tentative D call: TRBD2 (5 bases). Germline assignment: CDR1 SQVTM and CDR2 ANQGSEA. With 4 bases removed from V and 2 bases from J, the gap between germline ends came to 15 bases. The CDR3 length is 14 residues. The CDR3 DNA is TGCAGCGTTGTCGAGGACTCCCTTGCCTACGAGCAGTACTTC. Amino acids: CSVVEDSLAYEQYF.